This TCR beta chain was captured in a study of CDR3 diversity in severe acne (dated by TCRdb to about 2019). To note about this clonotype: The target of this receptor is not known. No much larger clonotype is one base removed from it; base qualities were not supplied.

Library construction relied on PCR. TCRdb lists the instrument as Illumina HiSeq 2000. TCRdb itself trimmed the public reads at Q25 with fastp, ran MiXCR and retained productive beta chains. Each entry is one CDR3 protein sequence, shown with its most common DNA and genes. In all, the sample holds roughly 93,000 distinct CDR3 sequences, and around 54% of those were seen once. The ten largest make up 11% of the sample. This clonotype was obtained from a male donor with severe acne vulgaris. Sequenced input: blood.

Here is the DNA: TGTGCCAGCAGCCCGGGGGGGGATGAAAAACTGTTTTTT. Its protein reads: CASSPGGDEKLFF. This sequence uses TRBV7-6 and TRBJ1-4; tentative D gene TRBD1, with 5 bases matching. CDR1 SGHVS and CDR2 FNYEAQ are derived from the germline V gene. Including the terminal cysteine and phenylalanine, the CDR3 comprises 13 residues. Only CDR3 DNA is held: 39 bases, read in frame from base 1. V drops 5 bases and J drops 6 bases, leaving 10 bases in between.